The 23 T cell receptor beta chains listed next were all sequenced from one sample in a study of CD8+CD57+ T cells in acquired aplastic anemia. Patients picked for sequencing had shown CD8+CD57+ cell expansion detected by flow cytometry. Genomic DNA was employed as the template in profiling TCR beta VDJ and CDR3. Via MiXCR, TCRdb re-called the reads, giving one row per CDR3 protein. The table records fewer than 200,000 distinct CDR3 sequences, 45% to 60% of them present only once. The sample taken for sequencing was sorted CD4+, CD8+, or CD8+CD57+ T cells (not recorded which) from PBMCs. The source of these receptors is a human donor with aplastic anemia.

This clonotype was counted ten times or more. The V and J genes are TRBV10-2 and TRBJ1-5; no clear D. This CDR3 has 12 residues. From germline, CDR1 is WSHSY and CDR2 SAAADI. V was cut by 3 bases and J by 7 bases, with 7 bases left in between. DNA for the CDR3: TGCGCCAGCAGTGACCCCGGCCAGCCCCAGCATTTT. This sequence encodes CASSDPGQPQHF.

The chain links TRBV12-3 or TRBV12-4 to TRBJ2-1; D remains unclear. Trimming cost V 5 bases and J 13 bases, with 12 bases left between them. The CDR3 covers 11 residues. The CDR3 bases are TGTGCCAGCAGTCCAGCTTACTACCAGTTCTTC. As protein: CASSPAYYQFF.

A remark on this clonotype: At one end the junction does not follow the germline gene, possibly because of a read error. The chain carries TRBV6-5 and TRBJ2-6; D may correspond to TRBD1 or TRBD2 (5 bases each). The CDR3 contains 17 residues. Germline assignment: CDR1 MNHEY and CDR2 SVGAGI. In nucleotides, the CDR3 is TGTGCCAGCAGTTACTCGGTATCTGGGTCCGGGGCCGACGTCCTGACTTTC. Its translation: CASSYSVSGSGADVLTF.

This clonotype was observed many times. The chain uses TRBV7-9 and TRBJ2-7, with a weak D call TRBD1 (6 bases). Per the germline V gene, CDR1 is SEHNR and CDR2 is FQNEAQ (reference sequence). Trimming cost V 5 bases and J 3 bases, with 20 bases left between them. The CDR3 spans 16 residues. The CDR3 sequence: CASSGRTAGLDYEQYF. The CDR3, as DNA: TGTGCCAGCAGCGGACGGACAGCCGGCTTAGACTACGAGCAGTACTTC.

This clonotype was detected ten times or more. The chain carries TRBV20-1 and TRBJ2-1; 15 positions agree with TRBD2. Per germline, CDR1 DFQATT and CDR2 SNEGSKA (reference sequence). The V and J ends lost 2 bases and 9 bases, in that order; junction bases with no gene match: 11. The CDR3 length is 17 residues. CDR3 residues: CSARPPPGLAGGSEQFF. Here the CDR3 DNA reads TGCAGTGCTAGACCTCCCCCGGGACTAGCGGGGGGAAGTGAGCAGTTCTTC.

The genes are TRBV15 and TRBJ2-1, with 7 nucleotides matching TRBD2. The germline V gene has CDR1 LNHNV and CDR2 YYDKDF (reference sequence). This CDR3 comprises 15 residues. V trimming: 2 bases; J trimming: 1 base; junction bases outside the gene matches: 2. The CDR3 DNA follows: TGTGCCACCAGCAGACGGGAGGCATCCTACAATGAGCAGTTCTTC. Residues: CATSRREASYNEQFF.

This clonotype was observed at least ten times. The CDR3 DNA is TGTGCCAGTAGTCCAATCGACGGGAACTATGGCTACACCTTC. The encoded protein is CASSPIDGNYGYTF. This chain links TRBV19 with TRBJ1-2; unclear D gene. V was clipped by 5 bases and J by 2 bases, with 12 bases between them. There are 14 residues in the CDR3. The germline V gene has CDR1 LNHDA and CDR2 SQIVND (reference sequence).

The chain joins TRBV29-1 to TRBJ1-2; no clear D gene. The germline gives CDR1 SQVTM, CDR2 ANQGSEA. The CDR3 is made up of 12 amino acids. Between the trimmed V and J ends, which lost 6 bases and 4 bases, there was a span of 12 bases. The CDR3 sequence is CSVGSDTYGYTF. CDR3 coding DNA: TGCAGCGTGGGGAGTGACACCTATGGCTACACCTTC. Supplemented by reference TRBV29-1 and TRBJ1-2, the full variable domain reads SAVISQKPSRDICQRGTSLTIQCQVDSQVTMMFWYRQQPGQSLTLIATANQGSEATYESGFVIDKFPISRPNLTFSTLTVSNMSPEDSSIYLCSVGSDTYGYTFGSGTRLTVV.

The chain combines TRBV20-1 with TRBJ2-5, with TRBD2 identical over 12 bases. Per the germline V gene, CDR1 is DFQATT and CDR2 is SNEGSKA (reference sequence). The CDR3 spans 14 residues. J was trimmed by 4 bases and V by 4 bases; bases with no gene match: 4. The CDR3 DNA follows: TGCAGTGCTACTCGACTAGCGGGGGCAGAGACCCAGTACTTC. Translating it yields CSATRLAGAETQYF.

This clonotype was found many times. The chain has TRBV15 and TRBJ1-2; D gene ambiguous. The CDR3 totals 17 residues. V lost 1 base, J lost 8 bases, and 23 bases lay in between. CDR1 is LNHNV, CDR2 YYDKDF, per germline (reference sequence). The CDR3: CATSRGASPPGGRGYTF. The DNA for the CDR3 is TGTGCCACCAGCAGAGGTGCATCGCCGCCGGGAGGTAGAGGCTACACCTTC.

V and J are TRBV24-1 and TRBJ1-6, with D maybe TRBD1 (5 bases). Germline CDR1 and CDR2: KGHDR and SFDVKD. Trimming cost V 4 bases and J 2 bases, with 11 bases left between them. The CDR3 is 16 residues long. CDR3 amino acids: CATSEGGGTYNSPLHF. The CDR3, as DNA: TGTGCCACCAGTGAGGGGGGAGGGACCTATAATTCACCCCTCCACTTT.

This chain joins TRBV7-3 and TRBJ2-1, with D unresolved. V was cut by 4 bases and J by 3 bases, with 16 bases left in between. Germline-derived CDR1 and CDR2 are SGHTA and FQGTGA. The CDR3 extends over 16 amino acids. This CDR3 reads CASSSMGRRSYNEQFF. For the CDR3, the DNA is TGTGCCAGCAGCTCGATGGGCCGACGGAGCTACAATGAGCAGTTCTTC.

As concerns this clonotype: A much larger clonotype is one base distant, so this may be a read error. This chain uses TRBV5-1 with TRBJ2-2; D perhaps matches TRBD2 (6 bases). The CDR3 is 15 amino acids. Germline CDR1 SGHRS, CDR2 YFSETQ. CDR3 nucleotides: TGCGCCAGCAGCTTCGGGCAGTGGAACACCGGGGGGCTGTTTTTT. Protein: CASSFGQWNTGGLFF.

This clonotype occurred a few times. The V gene is TRBV10-3, the J gene TRBJ1-6; D remains unclear. The CDR3 loop spans 12 amino acids. Trimming cost V 6 bases and J 8 bases, with 8 bases left between them. The germline V gene encodes CDR1 ENHRY and CDR2 SYGVKD. CDR3 region: CAISRSDSPLHF. In DNA form, the CDR3 reads TGTGCCATCAGCCGCAGTGATTCACCCCTCCACTTT.

This clonotype showed up just a few times. The chain employs TRBV10-3 and TRBJ1-1; 7 bases fit TRBD1. J lost 7 bases, V lost 3 bases, and 14 bases had no gene match. This CDR3 has 16 amino acids. From germline, CDR1 is ENHRY and CDR2 SYGVKD. This CDR3 reads CAISDPRLTGRREAFF. CDR3 nucleotide sequence: TGTGCCATCAGTGACCCAAGATTGACAGGGCGTCGTGAAGCTTTCTTT.

The table lists this clonotype with many counts. The rearrangement joins TRBV6-5 to TRBJ2-7, with 12 bases matching TRBD1. This CDR3 has 13 residues. The germline V gene has CDR1 MNHEY and CDR2 SVGAGI. V trimming: 10 bases; J trimming: 5 bases; junction bases outside the gene matches: 6. The CDR3: CATTGTGGHEQYF. CDR3 DNA sequence: TGTGCCACTACCGGGACAGGGGGCCACGAGCAGTACTTC.

This clonotype was picked up a small number of times. This may be a read error, as it is one base from a much larger clone. The V call is TRBV19, the J call TRBJ2-2, with 8 bases aligning to TRBD1. V lost 0 bases and J lost 6; bases outside the gene matches: 9. The germline CDR1 and CDR2 sequences are LNHDA and SQIVND (reference sequence). The CDR3 sequence is 17 residues long. The CDR3 loop reads CASSIDQGQASAGELFF. The CDR3 DNA reads as TGTGCCAGTAGTATAGATCAGGGACAGGCGTCCGCCGGGGAGCTGTTTTTT.

This clonotype was recorded many times. This rearrangement joins TRBV6-1 to TRBJ1-5, with TRBD1 identical over 11 bases. CDR3 length: 14 residues. V lost 10 bases, J lost 1 base, and 3 bases stayed unmatched. Per germline, CDR1 MNHNS and CDR2 SASEGT. The CDR3: CATWDRGSNQPQHF. DNA for the CDR3: TGTGCCACTTGGGACAGGGGGAGCAATCAGCCCCAGCATTTT.

V usage is TRBV7-8 and J usage is TRBJ1-1; D is perhaps TRBD1 (5 bases). V dropped 1 base and J dropped 0 bases, with 18 bases sitting between them. The CDR3 extends over 18 amino acids. The germline gives CDR1 SGHVS, CDR2 FQNEAQ. In DNA, the CDR3 is TGTGCCAGCAGCTTAGGGAGGGACCCACATCGCCTGAACACTGAAGCTTTCTTT. Translating it yields CASSLGRDPHRLNTEAFF.

The chain employs TRBV9 and TRBJ2-1; TRBD2 matches at 12 bases. This CDR3 is built from 16 residues. Germline values: CDR1 SGDLS, CDR2 YYNGEE. Losses at the gene ends were 0 bases for V and 7 bases for J; bases not matched to a gene: 5. This chain's CDR3 is CASSVALAGGPNEQFF. The CDR3 DNA follows: TGTGCCAGCAGCGTAGCCCTAGCGGGGGGGCCGAATGAGCAGTTCTTC.

This clonotype has a handful of counts. This chain uses TRBV30 with TRBJ1-1; TRBD1 is a possible D gene (6 bases). CDR3 size: 14 residues. Germline CDR1 and CDR2: GTSNPN and SVGIG (reference sequence). The ends were cut back, 2 bases at V and 5 bases at J, with 15 bases in the middle. The CDR3 DNA sequence: TGTGCCTGGAGTAGGGGCAGGGGAGGTACTGAAGCTTTCTTT. Its translation: CAWSRGRGGTEAFF. Full variable domain (rest looked up from reference TRBV30 and TRBJ1-1): SQTIHQWPATLVQPVGSPLSLECTVEGTSNPNLYWYRQAAGRGLQLLFYSVGIGQISSEVPQNLSASRPQDRQFILSSKKLLLSDSGFYLCAWSRGRGGTEAFFGQGTRLTVV.

This clonotype has at least ten counts. The CDR3 DNA follows: TGTGCCAGCAGCCACAGGGGAACAGATACGCAGTATTTT. It codes for CASSHRGTDTQYF. This chain connects TRBV11-3 to TRBJ2-3, with 7 nucleotides matching TRBD1. V shed 5 bases and J 3 bases; nucleotides not matched to a gene: 2. The CDR3 extends over 13 amino acids. Germline CDR1 is SGHNT and CDR2 is YENEEA. The variable domain in full, completed from reference TRBV11-3 and TRBJ2-3, reads EAGVVQSPRYKIIEKKQPVAFWCNPISGHNTLYWYLQNLGQGPELLIRYENEEAVDDSQLPKDRFSAERLKGVDSTLKIQPAELGDSAVYLCASSHRGTDTQYFGPGTRLTVL.

This clonotype was counted many times. V usage is TRBV2 and J usage is TRBJ1-4; possibly TRBD1 for D (5 bases). Germline values: CDR1 SNHLY, CDR2 FYNNEI. This CDR3 comprises 13 residues. Trimming cost V 4 bases and J 10 bases, with 13 bases left between them. The chain's CDR3 is CASSGRQLGKLFF. The CDR3, as DNA: TGTGCCAGCAGTGGGCGACAGCTTGGAAAACTGTTTTTT.